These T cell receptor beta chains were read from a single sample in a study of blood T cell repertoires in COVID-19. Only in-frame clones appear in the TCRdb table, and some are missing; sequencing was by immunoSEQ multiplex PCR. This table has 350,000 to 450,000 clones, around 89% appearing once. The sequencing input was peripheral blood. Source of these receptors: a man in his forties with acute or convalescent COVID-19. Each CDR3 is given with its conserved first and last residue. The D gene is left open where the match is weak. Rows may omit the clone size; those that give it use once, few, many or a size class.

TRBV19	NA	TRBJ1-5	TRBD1	CASSFGTGRSNQPQHF	TGTGCCAGTAGTTTCGGGACAGGGAGGAGCAATCAGCCCCAGCATTTT
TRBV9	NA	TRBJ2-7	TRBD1	CASSESGTGPHEQYF	TGTGCCAGCAGCGAGTCTGGGACAGGTCCTCACGAGCAGTACTTC
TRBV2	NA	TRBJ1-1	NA	CASSEYGTTNTEAFF	TGTGCCAGCAGTGAATACGGGACAACTAACACTGAAGCTTTCTTT
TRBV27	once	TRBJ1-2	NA	CASTLALGSGYTF	TGTGCCAGCACCTTAGCTCTGGGTTCTGGCTACACCTTC
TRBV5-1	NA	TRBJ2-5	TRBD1	CASTVGQQETQYF	TGCGCCAGCACAGTGGGACAGCAAGAGACCCAGTACTTC
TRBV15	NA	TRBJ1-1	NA	CATSSRGGGGGAFF	TGTGCCACCAGCAGCCGGGGGGGTGGCGGTGGAGCTTTCTTT
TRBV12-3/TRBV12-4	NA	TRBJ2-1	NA	CASSFLGDEQFF	TGTGCCAGCAGTTTTCTAGGGGATGAGCAGTTCTTC
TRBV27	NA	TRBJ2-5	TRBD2	CASSAEWGGETQYF	TGTGCCAGCAGTGCAGAATGGGGGGGAGAGACCCAGTACTTC
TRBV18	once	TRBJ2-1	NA	CASSLWGGDYNEQFF	TGTGCCAGCTCCCTGTGGGGGGGCGACTACAATGAGCAGTTCTTC
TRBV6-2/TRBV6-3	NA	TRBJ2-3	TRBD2	CASSYGEGSDTQYF	TGTGCCAGCAGTTACGGGGAGGGGTCAGATACGCAGTATTTT
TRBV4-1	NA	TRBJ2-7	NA	CASSQQLSRGTYEQYF	TGCGCCAGCAGCCAACAATTATCCAGGGGCACCTACGAGCAGTACTTC
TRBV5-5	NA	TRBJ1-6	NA	CASSSAGGSGSPLHF	TGTGCCAGCAGCTCAGCGGGGGGTAGCGGGTCACCCCTCCACTTT
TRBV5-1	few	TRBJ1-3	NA	CASSQEGGNTIYF	TGCGCCAGCAGCCAGGAGGGGGGAAACACCATATATTTT
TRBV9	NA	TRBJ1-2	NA	CASSEARGGGERGYTF	TGTGCCAGCAGCGAGGCCCGCGGGGGCGGAGAGCGTGGCTACACCTTC
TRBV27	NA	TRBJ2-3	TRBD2	CASSLSVGGVTDTQYF	TGTGCCAGCAGTTTATCGGTTGGGGGGGTCACAGATACGCAGTATTTT
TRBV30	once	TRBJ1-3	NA	CAWIPGRGNTIYF	TGTGCCTGGATCCCCGGTCGGGGAAACACCATATATTTT
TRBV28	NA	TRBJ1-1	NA	CAVRAGETEAFF	TGTGCCGTACGCGCCGGAGAAACTGAAGCTTTCTTT
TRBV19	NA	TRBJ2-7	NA	CASSISGPYEQYF	TGTGCCAGTAGTATCTCAGGGCCCTACGAGCAGTACTTC
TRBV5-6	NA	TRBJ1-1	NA	CASSLGGAAFF	TGTGCCAGCAGCTTGGGAGGAGCAGCTTTCTTT
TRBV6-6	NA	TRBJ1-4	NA	CASGGQGPNEKLFF	TGTGCCAGTGGGGGCCAGGGCCCTAATGAAAAACTGTTTTTT
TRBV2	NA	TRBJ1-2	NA	CASKRSDYGYTF	TGTGCCAGCAAGCGTTCTGACTATGGCTACACCTTC
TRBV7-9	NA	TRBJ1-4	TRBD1	CASSLAGRQGTF	TGTGCCAGCAGCTTAGCGGGACGACAGGGGACCTTT
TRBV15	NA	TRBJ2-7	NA	CATSRGTAGLQNEQYF	TGTGCCACCAGCAGGGGGACAGCGGGCCTCCAAAACGAGCAGTACTTC
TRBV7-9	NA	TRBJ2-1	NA	CASSFGDEQFF	TGTGCCAGCAGCTTCGGGGATGAGCAGTTCTTC
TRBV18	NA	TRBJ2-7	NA	CASSPLGDEQYF	TGTGCCAGCTCACCCCTAGGAGACGAGCAGTACTTC
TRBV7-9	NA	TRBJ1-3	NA	CASSRVAGGSAGNTIYF	TGTGCCAGCAGTCGAGTGGCCGGGGGTTCCGCTGGAAACACCATATATTTT
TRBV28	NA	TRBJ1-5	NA	CASSFGDSNQPQHF	TGTGCCAGCAGTTTCGGGGATAGCAATCAGCCCCAGCATTTT
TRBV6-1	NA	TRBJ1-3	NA	CASSEEQGAGNTIYF	TGTGCCAGCAGTGAAGAACAGGGAGCTGGAAACACCATATATTTT
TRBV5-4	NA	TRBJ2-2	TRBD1	CASSLARRGLFGELFF	TGTGCCAGCAGCTTGGCCAGAAGGGGGCTCTTTGGGGAGCTGTTTTTT
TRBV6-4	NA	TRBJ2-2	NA	CASSDSRVGYSAVHARNTGELFF	TGTGCCAGCAGTGACTCGAGGGTCGGGTATTCGGCCGTACATGCAAGAAACACCGGGGAGCTGTTTTTT
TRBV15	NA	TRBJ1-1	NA	CATSMGRGTNTEAFF	TGTGCCACCAGCATGGGGAGGGGCACGAACACTGAAGCTTTCTTT
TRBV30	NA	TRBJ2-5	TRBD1	CAWEGTGVRETQYF	TGTGCCTGGGAAGGGACAGGGGTCCGGGAGACCCAGTACTTC
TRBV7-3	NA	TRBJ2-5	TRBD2	CASSRGLEFGETQYF	TGTGCCAGCAGCCGGGGACTAGAATTTGGAGAGACCCAGTACTTC
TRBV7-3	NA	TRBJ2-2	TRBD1	CASSPGTGYTGELFF	TGTGCCAGCAGCCCGGGGACAGGGTACACCGGGGAGCTGTTTTTT
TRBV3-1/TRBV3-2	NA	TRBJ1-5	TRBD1	CASSQTGQSQPQHF	TGTGCCAGCAGCCAGACGGGACAGTCCCAGCCCCAGCATTTT
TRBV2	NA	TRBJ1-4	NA	CASIIGRDNEKLFF	TGTGCCAGCATCATCGGCAGGGATAATGAAAAACTGTTTTTT
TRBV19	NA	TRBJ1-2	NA	CASGIGLMNYGYTF	TGTGCCAGTGGTATTGGGCTAATGAACTATGGCTACACCTTC
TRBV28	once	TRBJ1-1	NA	CASSFPLGGLNEAFF	TGTGCCAGCAGTTTCCCCCTCGGGGGGCTGAACGAAGCTTTCTTT
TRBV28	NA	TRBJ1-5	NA	CASRNDRSNQPQHF	TGTGCCAGCAGAAACGATCGGAGCAATCAGCCCCAGCATTTT
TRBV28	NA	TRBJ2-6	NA	CASSLAGAGANVLTF	TGTGCCAGCAGCTTAGCAGGGGCTGGGGCCAACGTCCTGACTTTC
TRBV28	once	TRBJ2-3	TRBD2	CASSPSGGGTDTQYF	TGTGCCAGCAGCCCAAGCGGCGGGGGAACAGATACGCAGTATTTT